The entry below describes one T cell receptor beta chain. Unique molecular identifiers were used in preparing the TCRbeta library. TCRdb called the PCR reads again in MiXCR, with one record for every CDR3 protein. In the table there are some 340,000 distinct CDR3 sequences, 10% of which are singletons. This specimen belongs to a study of T-cell reconstitution after alpha-beta-depleted transplantation in children. The trim removed 5 bases at V and 5 bases at J, leaving 7 bases unmatched. The germline CDR1 and CDR2 sequences are LGHDT and YNNKEL (reference sequence). The CDR3 sequence is 15 residues long.

This TCR derives from a human donor who donated a stem cell graft to a child with acute lymphoblastic leukemia. The input for sequencing was PBMCs from the stem cell graft donor, taken from the stem cell graft. V and J are TRBV3-1 and TRBJ2-2; 8 positions match TRBD2. This CDR3 reads CASSYGGARTGELFF. As DNA, the CDR3 is TGTGCCAGCAGCTACGGGGGGGCGAGGACCGGGGAGCTGTTTTTT. Full variable domain (outside the CDR3, taken from reference TRBV3-1 and TRBJ2-2): DTAVSQTPKYLVTQMGNDKSIKCEQNLGHDTMYWYKQDSKKFLKIMFSYNNKELIINETVPNRFSPKSPDKAHLNLHINSLELGDSAVYFCASSYGGARTGELFFGEGSRLTVL.